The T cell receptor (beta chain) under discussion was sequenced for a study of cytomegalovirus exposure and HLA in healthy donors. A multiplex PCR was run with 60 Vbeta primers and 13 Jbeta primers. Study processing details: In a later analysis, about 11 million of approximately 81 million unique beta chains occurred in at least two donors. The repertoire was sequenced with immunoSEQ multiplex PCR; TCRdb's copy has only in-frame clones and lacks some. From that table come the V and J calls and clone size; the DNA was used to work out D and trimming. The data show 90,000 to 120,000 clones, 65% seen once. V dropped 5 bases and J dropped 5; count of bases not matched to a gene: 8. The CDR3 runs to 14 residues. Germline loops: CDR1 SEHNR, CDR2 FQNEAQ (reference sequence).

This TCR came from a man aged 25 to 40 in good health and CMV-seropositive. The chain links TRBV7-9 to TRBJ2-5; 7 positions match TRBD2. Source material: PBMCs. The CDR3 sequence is CASSPRLGGETQYF. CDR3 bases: TGTGCCAGCAGCCCTCGACTGGGGGGGGAGACCCAGTACTTC.